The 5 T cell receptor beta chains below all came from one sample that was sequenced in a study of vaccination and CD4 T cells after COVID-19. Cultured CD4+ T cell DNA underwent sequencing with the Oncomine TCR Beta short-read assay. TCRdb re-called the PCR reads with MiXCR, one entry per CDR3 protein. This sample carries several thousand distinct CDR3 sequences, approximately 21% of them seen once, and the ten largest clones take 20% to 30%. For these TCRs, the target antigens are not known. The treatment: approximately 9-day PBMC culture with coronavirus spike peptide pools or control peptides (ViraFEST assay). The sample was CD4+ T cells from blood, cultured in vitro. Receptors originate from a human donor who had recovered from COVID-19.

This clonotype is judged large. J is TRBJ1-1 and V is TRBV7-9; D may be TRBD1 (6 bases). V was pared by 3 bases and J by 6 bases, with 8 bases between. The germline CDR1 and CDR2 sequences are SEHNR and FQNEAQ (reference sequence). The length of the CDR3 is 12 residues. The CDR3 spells CASSLGAAEAFF. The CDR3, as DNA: TGTGCCAGCAGCTTGGGGGCCGCTGAAGCTTTCTTT.

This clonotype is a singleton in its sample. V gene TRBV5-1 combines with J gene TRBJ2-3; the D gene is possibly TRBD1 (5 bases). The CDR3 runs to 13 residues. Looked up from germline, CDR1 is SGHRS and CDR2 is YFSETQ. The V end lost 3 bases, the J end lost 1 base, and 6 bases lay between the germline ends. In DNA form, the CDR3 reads TGCGCCAGCAGCTGGGGCGGCACAGATACGCAGTATTTT. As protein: CASSWGGTDTQYF.

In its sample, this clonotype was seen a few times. The DNA of the CDR3 is TGTGCCAGCACCCGGACGGACGGTTACGAGCAGTACTTC. Residues: CASTRTDGYEQYF. This chain uses TRBV2 with TRBJ2-7; D gene unclear. The CDR3 contains 13 residues. The germline V gene has CDR1 SNHLY and CDR2 FYNNEI. Between the trimmed V and J ends, which lost 7 bases and 4 bases, there was a span of 14 bases.

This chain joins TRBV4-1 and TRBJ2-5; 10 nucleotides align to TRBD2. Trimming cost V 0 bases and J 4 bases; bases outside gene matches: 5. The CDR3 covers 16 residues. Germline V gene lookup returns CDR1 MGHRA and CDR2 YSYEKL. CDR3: CASSQDRSGGVETQYF. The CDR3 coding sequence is TGCGCCAGCAGCCAAGATAGAAGCGGGGGGGTAGAGACCCAGTACTTC.

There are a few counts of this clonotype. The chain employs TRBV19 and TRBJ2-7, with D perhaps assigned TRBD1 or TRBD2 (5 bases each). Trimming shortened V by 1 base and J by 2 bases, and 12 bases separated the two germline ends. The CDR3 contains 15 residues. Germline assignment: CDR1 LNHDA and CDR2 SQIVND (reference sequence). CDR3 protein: CASSIGGKRTYEQYF. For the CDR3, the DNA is TGTGCCAGTAGTATAGGGGGGAAGAGAACCTACGAGCAGTACTTC.